The rows below give T cell receptor beta chains drawn from one sample of a study of neurological immune-mediated disorders. One entry per CDR3 protein, called by TCRdb with MiXCR from the 5' RACE reads. The repertoire consists of fewer than 75,000 distinct CDR3 sequences, with about 4.9% occurring once and the leading ten covering approximately 7%. The sample consisted of PBMCs. Receptor source: a man younger than 40 with multiple sclerosis. CDR3s include the opening cysteine and the closing phenylalanine or tryptophan. The D gene is left open where the match is weak. Part of the rows lack a size; the others show once, few, many or a class for expanded clones.

>TRBJ1-1|15|.|many|TRBV7-6
CASSLAGRRVTEAFF
TGTGCCAGCAGCTTAGCGGGCAGGCGCGTCACTGAAGCTTTCTTT
>TRBJ2-1|15|.|many|TRBV20-1
CSAPRGGSSYNEQFF
TGCAGTGCTCCTAGAGGGGGGAGCTCCTACAATGAGCAGTTCTTC
>TRBJ1-5|13|.|many|TRBV12-3/TRBV12-4
CASTTDRHQPQHF
TGTGCCAGCACCACGGACCGTCATCAGCCCCAGCATTTT
>TRBJ2-7|12|.|many|TRBV5-6
CASSLIRNEQYF
TGTGCCAGCAGCTTGATTAGGAACGAGCAGTACTTC
>TRBJ2-2|15|.|few|TRBV5-1
CASSLGPGGTGELFF
TGCGCCAGCAGCTTGGGCCCAGGGGGGACCGGGGAGCTGTTTTTT
>TRBJ2-2|15|.|many|TRBV12-5
CASGPPLWSTGELFF
TGTGCTAGTGGTCCCCCGTTATGGAGCACCGGGGAGCTGTTTTTT
>TRBJ2-1|13|.|many|TRBV5-1
CASSLDRYNEQFF
TGCGCCAGCAGCTTGGACAGGTACAATGAGCAGTTCTTC
>TRBJ2-2|14|.|many|TRBV9
CASSVVGETGELFF
TGTGCCAGCAGCGTAGTGGGGGAAACCGGGGAGCTGTTTTTT
>TRBJ1-6|13|.|.|TRBV12-3/TRBV12-4
CASSRTFGSPLNF
TGTGCCAGCAGTCGAACCTTTGGTTCACCCCTCAACTTT
>TRBJ1-2|17|.|many|TRBV2
CASSGSRDPTDLHGYTF
TGTGCCAGCAGCGGGAGTAGGGACCCCACTGATCTCCATGGCTACACCTTC
>TRBJ2-3|15|TRBD2|many|TRBV10-2
CASSSSGGPPGTQYF
TGCGCCAGCAGTTCTAGCGGGGGACCTCCCGGAACGCAGTATTTT
>TRBJ2-5|12|.|many|TRBV24-1
CATSDLSETQYF
TGTGCCACCAGTGATTTGTCGGAGACCCAGTACTTC
>TRBJ2-2|16|.|.|TRBV7-7
CASSPWRGTNTGELFF
TGTGCCAGCAGCCCGTGGAGGGGGACGAACACCGGGGAGCTGTTTTTT
>TRBJ2-2|19|TRBD1|.|TRBV20-1
CSARPRRTGVVANTGELFF
TGCAGTGCTAGACCCCGCCGGACAGGGGTTGTCGCGAACACCGGGGAGCTGTTTTTT
>TRBJ1-1|13|.|many|TRBV6-5
CASSYGRGLEAFF
TGTGCCAGCAGTTATGGGCGGGGTCTGGAAGCTTTCTTT
>TRBJ1-1|15|.|many|TRBV20-1
CSARDSRRGNTEAFF
TGCAGTGCTAGAGATTCGCGGAGGGGTAACACTGAAGCTTTCTTT
>TRBJ2-3|18|.|many|TRBV10-3
CAISEAPDGGFVRDTQYF
TGTGCCATCAGTGAAGCTCCCGACGGGGGATTTGTTCGAGATACGCAGTATTTT
>TRBJ2-7|11|.|many|TRBV5-1
CASSLTGEQYF
TGCGCCAGCAGCTTAACGGGTGAGCAGTACTTC
>TRBJ2-3|16|TRBD1|many|TRBV9
CASSVRRQGNTDTQYF
TGTGCCAGCAGCGTCCGCCGACAGGGGAACACAGATACGCAGTATTTT
>TRBJ1-5|16|.|.|TRBV9
CASSVGGDESNQPQNF
TGTGCCAGCAGCGTAGGAGGGGATGAAAGCAATCAGCCCCAGAATTTT
>TRBJ1-4|15|.|many|TRBV27
CASAINSQRNEKLFF
TGTGCCAGCGCCATAAACAGCCAGCGTAATGAAAAACTGTTTTTT
>TRBJ1-2|12|.|many|TRBV2
CASSEAHPGYTF
TGTGCCAGCAGTGAAGCGCACCCGGGCTACACCTTC
>TRBJ2-7|12|.|.|TRBV20-1
CSARDSFYEQYF
TGCAGTGCGAGAGACAGCTTCTACGAGCAGTACTTC
>TRBJ2-5|15|TRBD2|many|TRBV3-1
CASSLLGGTMETQYF
TGTGCCAGCAGCCTCCTGGGGGGGACTATGGAGACCCAGTACTTC
>TRBJ2-3|18|TRBD2|.|TRBV7-8
CASSLRGFSGGYTDTQYF
TGTGCCAGCAGCCTCAGGGGGTTTAGCGGGGGGTACACAGATACGCAGTATTTT
>TRBJ1-1|14|.|many|TRBV5-1
CASSLRTANTEAFF
TGCGCCAGCAGCTTGAGAACAGCCAACACTGAAGCTTTCTTT
>TRBJ2-7|15|TRBD1|.|TRBV5-1
CASSPDRQGSYEQYF
TGCGCCAGCAGCCCCGACCGACAGGGATCCTACGAGCAGTACTTC
>TRBJ1-1|16|.|few|TRBV5-1
CASSLKVTGRDTEAFF
TGCGCCAGCAGCTTGAAGGTCACAGGGAGGGACACTGAAGCTTTCTTT
>TRBJ2-7|11|.|many|TRBV6-2/TRBV6-3
CASSYDSEQYF
TGTGCCAGCAGTTATGACAGCGAGCAGTACTTC
>TRBJ1-6|15|TRBD1|many|TRBV27
CASSPWDRGDSPLHF
TGTGCCAGCAGTCCGTGGGACAGGGGGGATTCACCCCTCCACTTT
>TRBJ1-2|16|.|.|TRBV5-1
CASSLGRSASNYGYTF
TGCGCCAGCAGCTTGGGTAGGAGTGCCTCTAACTATGGCTACACCTTC
>TRBJ2-2|14|.|many|TRBV7-3
CASSLLASAGELFF
TGTGCCAGCAGCTTACTGGCTAGCGCCGGGGAGCTGTTTTTT
>TRBJ1-3|14|.|many|TRBV20-1
CSARPRAYGNTIYF
TGCAGTGCTAGACCCAGGGCGTATGGAAACACCATATATTTT
>TRBJ1-2|12|.|few|TRBV7-9
CASSLLSARYTF
TGTGCCAGCAGCCTACTCTCGGCCCGCTACACCTTC
>TRBJ1-1|15|TRBD1|few|TRBV7-9
CASSPGGAVNTEAFF
TGTGCCAGCAGCCCAGGGGGGGCCGTGAACACTGAAGCTTTCTTT
>TRBJ1-6|15|.|many|TRBV12-3/TRBV12-4
CASSARGVYNSPLHF
TGTGCCAGCAGTGCCCGGGGGGTTTATAATTCACCCCTCCACTTT
>TRBJ2-1|14|.|many|TRBV24-1
CATSDFGSYNEQFF
TGTGCCACCAGTGATTTCGGCAGCTACAATGAGCAGTTCTTC
>TRBJ1-2|14|TRBD1|many|TRBV6-1
CAKKTALGTDGYTF
TGTGCCAAAAAAACCGCTTTGGGGACAGATGGCTACACCTTC
>TRBJ2-1|16|.|.|TRBV27
CASSYNPGGAYNEQFF
TGTGCCAGCAGTTACAACCCAGGGGGGGCCTACAATGAGCAGTTCTTC
>TRBJ1-1|14|TRBD1|many|TRBV7-2
CASSWRGQGTEAFF
TGTGCCAGCAGCTGGAGGGGACAGGGGACTGAAGCTTTCTTT
>TRBJ2-1|15|.|many|TRBV6-4
CASSDGGGGPMGQFF
TGTGCCAGCAGTGACGGGGGCGGGGGCCCTATGGGGCAGTTCTTC
>TRBJ1-1|13|.|many|TRBV12-3/TRBV12-4
CASSVGQNTEAFF
TGTGCCAGCAGTGTGGGACAGAACACTGAAGCTTTCTTT
>TRBJ2-1|14|.|.|TRBV5-1
CASSLERVYNEQFF
TGCGCCAGCAGCTTGGAAAGAGTATACAATGAGCAGTTCTTC
>TRBJ2-1|15|TRBD2|many|TRBV11-2
CASSLQRGPYNEQFF
TGTGCCAGCAGCTTACAGCGGGGGCCCTACAATGAGCAGTTCTTC
>TRBJ1-2|15|.|many|TRBV27
CASSLYQGYNYGYTF
TGTGCCAGCAGTCTTTATCAGGGGTATAACTATGGCTACACCTTC
>TRBJ2-3|13|.|many|TRBV7-9
CASSLGGEDTQYF
TGTGCCAGCAGCTTAGGGGGGGAGGATACGCAGTATTTT
>TRBJ2-5|15|TRBD1|few|TRBV7-6
CASSFSTGFQETQYF
TGTGCCAGCAGCTTTTCGACAGGGTTCCAAGAGACCCAGTACTTC
>TRBJ1-2|15|.|many|TRBV4-1
CASRSGGASHYGYTF
TGCGCCAGCAGATCCGGGGGGGCGTCCCACTATGGCTACACCTTC
>TRBJ1-5|16|.|few|TRBV6-6
CASSRTAVTAGQPQNF
TGTGCCAGCAGTCGTACAGCCGTGACAGCCGGACAGCCCCAGAATTTT
>TRBJ1-5|13|.|few|TRBV6-1
CASTLDSNQPQHF
TGTGCCAGCACTCTTGATAGCAATCAGCCCCAGCATTTT
>TRBJ1-5|17|.|.|TRBV5-6
CVSSLWLGAGSNQPQNF
TGTGTCAGCAGCTTGTGGTTAGGGGCCGGTAGCAATCAGCCCCAGAATTTT
>TRBJ1-5|15|.|many|TRBV6-4
CASSAGTRSNQPQHF
TGTGCCAGCAGCGCTGGCACTAGAAGCAATCAGCCCCAGCATTTT
>TRBJ2-1|14|TRBD2|many|TRBV28
CASSHGGANDEQFF
TGTGCCAGCAGTCACGGGGGGGCCAACGATGAGCAGTTCTTC
>TRBJ2-2|15|.|many|TRBV12-3/TRBV12-4
CASSFSPLSTGELFF
TGTGCCAGCAGTTTTTCCCCCCTGAGCACCGGGGAGCTGTTTTTT